This T cell receptor (beta chain) came from a study of shared clonotypes between healthy human individuals. On the study more broadly: The people who gave samples were a couple of women and a few men aged 18 to 49.

The assay used deep level. TCRdb's copy holds only in-frame clones and misses some; the assay was immunoSEQ multiplex PCR. The data contain 2 million to 2.5 million clones, roughly 90% of them singletons. Regarding the study as a whole: Rarefaction showed sorted-subset sequencing was incomplete despite large depth. Clonotype sharing across donors was expected to vary with sequencing depth.

Per germline, CDR1 MNHEY and CDR2 SVGAGI. J was trimmed by 4 bases and V by 2 bases; bases with no gene match: 3. There are 15 residues in the CDR3. This clone was detected once. The antigen is unknown. The sequenced sample was naive CD4+ T cells from PBMCs. Noted subset: CD45RA+ positively selected. The chain joins TRBV6-5 to TRBJ2-3; 10 bases are shared with TRBD1. The sequence was obtained from a man younger than 35 in good health. Some clones in this sample may be carry-over from other donors' samples. CDR3 sequence: CASSYGDRGADTQYF. The CDR3 bases are TGTGCCAGCAGTTACGGGGACAGGGGTGCAGATACGCAGTATTTT.